Below, one TCR beta chain is given with its context. No antigen is known for it. V was shortened by 1 base and J by 7 bases, with 8 bases between the two germline ends. CDR1 GTSNPN and CDR2 SVGIG come from the germline V gene (reference sequence). The CDR3 runs to 13 residues. The source of the sample is a study of OX40 agonist ivuxolimab in advanced cancers. Overall study: Ivuxolimab is a fully human IgG2 antibody that activates OX40 (CD134). General study points: Some of the nonresponding patients also showed low levels of normalized T-cell clonal expansion.

The repertoire was sequenced with immunoSEQ multiplex PCR; TCRdb's copy has only in-frame clones and lacks some. The table shows more than 60,000 clones, with 85% occurring only once. Sampled blood was obtained at baseline, cycle 4 day 1, and cycle 7 day 1. The chain employs TRBV30 and TRBJ1-6; D ambiguous. This clonotype originated in an adult with an advanced solid tumor such as melanoma, head and neck, liver or kidney cancer. The specimen comprised CD4+ or CD8+ T cells sorted from blood, sampled in a trial of the OX40 agonist ivuxolimab. The CDR3 loop is CAWSDTGNSPLHF. CDR3 coding DNA: TGTGCCTGGAGTGACACGGGAAATTCACCCCTCCACTTT.